Given below is one TCR beta chain in context. The CDR3 is made up of 15 amino acids. V was trimmed by 6 bases and J by 5 bases, leaving 17 bases between them. Per germline, CDR1 MDHEN and CDR2 SYDVKM. The sample originates from a study of blood T cell repertoires in COVID-19. About the research overall: PBMCs, B-cell-depleted T cells, or T cells provided the cDNA or gDNA that made up the material.

The method was immunoSEQ multiplex PCR; TCRdb's version includes in-frame clones alone and lacks a portion of them. The data show roughly 330,000 clones, around 90% seen once. Sequenced input: PBMCs or T cells enriched from blood (not recorded which). This receptor was taken from a man under 40 who had recovered from COVID-19. The V and J genes are TRBV28 and TRBJ1-5, with a weak D call TRBD1 (5 bases). As DNA, the CDR3 is TGTGCCAGCAGAACCGGGGCGGAGGGCGATCAGCCCCAGCATTTT. Translated: CASRTGAEGDQPQHF.